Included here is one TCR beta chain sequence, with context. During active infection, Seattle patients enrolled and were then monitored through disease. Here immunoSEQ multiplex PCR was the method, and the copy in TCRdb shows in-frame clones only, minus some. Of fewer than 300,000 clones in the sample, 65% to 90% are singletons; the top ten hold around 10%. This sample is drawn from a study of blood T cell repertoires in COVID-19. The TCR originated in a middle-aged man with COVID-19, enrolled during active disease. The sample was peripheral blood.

CDR3 DNA sequence: TGTGCCAGCAGCGCGGGGAGCTCCTACAATGAGCAGTTCTTC. This sequence encodes CASSAGSSYNEQFF. The gene calls are TRBV7-3 and TRBJ2-1; the D gene is possibly TRBD2 (6 bases). The germline V gene has CDR1 SGHTA and CDR2 FQGTGA. The CDR3 runs 14 residues. Trimming left V 5 bases short and J 0 bases short, with 8 bases between. Looking up the rest from reference TRBV7-3 and TRBJ2-1 gives the full variable domain: GAGVSQTPSNKVTEKGKYVELRCDPISGHTALYWYRQSLGQGPEFLIYFQGTGAADDSGLPNDRFFAVRPEGSVSTLKIQRTERGDSAVYLCASSAGSSYNEQFFGPGTRLTVL.